These 3 T cell receptor beta chains were all obtained from the same sample, sequenced in a study of blood T cell repertoires in COVID-19. Data came from immunoSEQ multiplex PCR; TCRdb stores just in-frame clones and leaves some out. The sample holds 350,000 to 550,000 clones; approximately 90% are singletons and the top ten take under 2.5%. Sequences were obtained from PBMCs or T cells enriched from blood (not recorded which). The receptors come from a woman between 18 and 30 years old with acute COVID-19.

V is TRBV19 and J is TRBJ2-2; D unresolved. Deletions cut 10 bases from V and 6 bases from J, with 9 bases between. Germline assignment: CDR1 LNHDA and CDR2 SQIVND (reference sequence). This CDR3 region has 11 residues. CDR3 sequence reads: CAIQASGELFF. CDR3 sequence (DNA): TGTGCCATCCAGGCATCCGGGGAGCTGTTTTTT. Using reference TRBV19 and TRBJ2-2 for the parts outside the CDR3, the full variable domain is DGGITQSPKYLFRKEGQNVTLSCEQNLNHDAMYWYRQDPGQGLRLIYYSQIVNDFQKGDIAEGYSVSREKKESFPLTVTSAQKNPTAFYLCAIQASGELFFGEGSRLTVL.

The chain links TRBV6-5 to TRBJ1-1, with D perhaps matching TRBD1 (5 bases). Germline loops: CDR1 MNHEY, CDR2 SVGAGI. V was pared by 7 bases and J by 0 bases, with 15 bases between. The CDR3 runs 15 residues. CDR3 amino acids: CASKKGMTVNTEAFF. CDR3 nucleotides: TGTGCCAGCAAAAAGGGGATGACAGTGAACACTGAAGCTTTCTTT.

The rearrangement joins TRBV4-2 to TRBJ1-5; 7 bases align to TRBD1. CDR1 is LGHNA and CDR2 is YNFKEQ in the germline V gene. After removal of 4 bases from V and 4 bases from J, the junction contained 7 bases not matched to a gene. The CDR3 extends over 15 amino acids. The CDR3 coding sequence is TGTGCCAGCAGCCCCACAGACAGGGAGAATCAGCCCCAGCATTTT. It yields the protein CASSPTDRENQPQHF.